A selection of T cell receptor beta chains follows, all from one sample in a study of regulatory T cells in long-lasting Graves disease. One entry per CDR3 protein results from TCRdb running MiXCR on the multiplex PCR reads. Of a few hundred thousand distinct CDR3 sequences listed, under 25% are singletons. The source material was peripheral blood mononuclear cells (PBMCs), sampled when the disease was refractory, from a patient treated with antithyroid drugs. Receptors originate from a female donor with Graves disease. The CDR3 runs from the conserved cysteine through the conserved F or W. The D gene is left open where the match is weak. For some rows the clone size is stated as once, few or many, or as a class when expanded; others skip it.

cdr3_aa clone_size d_call j_call v_call
CASTQPRSSYEQYF many . TRBJ2-7 TRBV6-1
CASSPEMKRGPSQETQYF . TRBD2 TRBJ2-5 TRBV7-7
CAWSRQTQYF few . TRBJ2-5 TRBV30
CSAISGYGYTF many . TRBJ1-2 TRBV20-1
CASSFLVLRGRAYEQYF . . TRBJ2-7 TRBV28
CASSVLGTGLSYEQYF . TRBD1 TRBJ2-7 TRBV19
CASSIGTVTGELFF few TRBD1 TRBJ2-2 TRBV19
CASSSISVLEQYF many . TRBJ2-7 TRBV7-2
CASSEYYRENTGELFF many . TRBJ2-2 TRBV6-1
CASSSETGSGYEQYF few TRBD1 TRBJ2-7 TRBV5-1
CASSRLYTDGTYEQYF . . TRBJ2-7 TRBV7-8
CASSLMRNGYTF many . TRBJ1-2 TRBV12-3/TRBV12-4
CASTTEDTFFSGNTIYF . . TRBJ1-3 TRBV6-1
CASSLDREVGDNSPLHF many TRBD1 TRBJ1-6 TRBV6-1
CASRTSVLGQGNTEAFF many TRBD1 TRBJ1-1 TRBV28